Given below is one T cell receptor (beta chain) in context. Profiled with immunoSEQ multiplex PCR; TCRdb holds only in-frame clones, not every one. The sample has approximately 210,000 clones; 91% are singletons. The germline gives CDR1 MNHEY, CDR2 SVGAGI. Trimming took off 4 bases at V and 1 base at J, with 12 bases between the two ends. This CDR3 contains 15 residues. The sample belongs to a study of control samples from healthy donors and cancer patients. The chain combines TRBV6-5 with TRBJ2-3, with a tentative D call TRBD1 (6 bases). What was sequenced was blood. The sequence came from a man younger than 45 in good health. In nucleotides, the CDR3 is TGTGCCAGCAGTTCAGTGGGACACCGCACAGATACGCAGTATTTT. Translating gives CASSSVGHRTDTQYF.